These 10 T cell receptor beta chains were sequenced from one sample in a study of blood T cells in healthy people across ages. A J-beta primer mix and a sample-barcoded 5' primer were used in a second PCR of about 7 to 12 cycles. TCRdb ran MiXCR on the 5' RACE reads and lists one entry per CDR3 protein. The sample has more than 550,000 distinct CDR3 sequences, 22% seen once. Input material: blood. The receptors were sampled from a man in his 70s in good health.

This clonotype was picked up a small number of times. The CDR3 here is CASSSSGGSKVDTQYF. CDR3 nucleotides: TGTGCCAGCAGCTCCTCTGGCGGGAGTAAGGTAGATACGCAGTATTTT. This chain connects TRBV7-2 to TRBJ2-3; 7 nucleotides match TRBD2. Germline trimming cut 4 bases from V and 5 bases from J; bases unmatched to any gene: 12. Germline V CDR1 and CDR2: SGHTA, FQGNSA. The CDR3 spans 16 residues.

This clonotype has just a few counts. The genes are TRBV5-1 and TRBJ1-1, with D possibly being TRBD1 (6 bases). The V end was cut by 0 bases, the J end by 11 bases, with 17 bases between. The CDR3 totals 14 residues. The germline gives CDR1 SGHRS, CDR2 YFSETQ. CDR3 in DNA: TGCGCCAGCAGCTTGGAGAGTGGGGGCGCGTACGCTTTCTTT. This translates into CASSLESGGAYAFF.

This clonotype has a count of ten or more. This rearrangement joins TRBV12-3 or TRBV12-4 to TRBJ2-3; possible D gene TRBD2, 6 bases. Trimming cost V 8 bases and J 4 bases, with 13 bases left between them. The CDR3 runs 13 residues. This CDR3 is CASARGGSDTQYF. The DNA of the CDR3 is TGTGCCAGCGCTCGGGGAGGATCAGATACGCAGTATTTT.

The V call is TRBV2, the J call TRBJ2-5, with 7 bases matching TRBD2. The DNA end is a closer match to TRBJ2-1, so the J assignment may be wrong. Germline V gene data show CDR1 as SNHLY and CDR2 as FYNNEI. CDR3 length: 15 residues. DNA for the CDR3: TGTGCCAGCAGTGAGGCCCAGCGGGGACACAATGAGCAGTTCTTC. Amino acids: CASSEAQRGHNEQFF.

This clonotype has more than one count but fewer than ten. The chain recombines TRBV4-1 with TRBJ2-1; 7 positions agree with TRBD1. Germline CDR1 MGHRA, CDR2 YSYEKL. Trimming at V came to 0 bases and at J to 9 bases, leaving 5 bases not matched to a gene. The CDR3 extends over 14 amino acids. CDR3: CASSQEGGWGEQFF. The CDR3 DNA follows: TGCGCCAGCAGCCAAGAAGGGGGCTGGGGTGAGCAGTTCTTC.

The chain links TRBV10-3 to TRBJ2-7; D ambiguous. Trimming took off 0 bases at V and 0 bases at J, with 15 bases between the two ends. Germline V lookup: CDR1 ENHRY, CDR2 SYGVKD. The CDR3 length is 17 residues. The CDR3 coding sequence is TGTGCCATCAGTGAGTCGATTGTTCCCTCAAGCTCCTACGAGCAGTACGTC. Amino acids: CAISESIVPSSSYEQYV.

This chain joins TRBV6-1 and TRBJ2-3, with 9 bases lining up with TRBD2. Germline loops: CDR1 MNHNS, CDR2 SASEGT. V lost 5 bases, J lost 8 bases, and 8 bases stayed unmatched. The CDR3 is 14 amino acids. CDR3: CASSSSGGRGTQYF. In DNA, the CDR3 is TGTGCCAGCAGTAGTAGCGGGGGCCGGGGTACGCAGTATTTT.

This clonotype showed up just a few times. A much more abundant neighbour one base away suggests this may be a read error. The rearrangement joins TRBV7-9 to TRBJ1-4; 10 bases are a match to TRBD1. The V and J ends lost 6 bases and 6 bases, in that order; junction bases with no gene match: 4. This CDR3 comprises 14 residues. CDR1 and CDR2 from the germline V gene are SEHNR and FQNEAQ (reference sequence). The CDR3 region is CASRPGTGDEKLFF. CDR3 DNA sequence: TGTGCCAGCAGACCCGGGACAGGGGATGAAAAACTGTTTTTT.

This clonotype was seen only a few times. V is TRBV15 and J is TRBJ2-1, with D perhaps given as TRBD1 or TRBD2 (5 bases each). The germline V and J ends were trimmed by 5 bases and 8 bases, with 10 bases remaining between them. CDR3 length: 12 amino acids. Per the germline V gene, CDR1 is LNHNV and CDR2 is YYDKDF (reference sequence). The CDR3 sequence is CATSPEGYEQFF. In DNA form, the CDR3 reads TGTGCCACCAGCCCCGAGGGGTATGAGCAGTTCTTC.

The V call is TRBV10-3, the J call TRBJ2-4; D tentatively reads TRBD1 or TRBD2 (6 bases each). V was pared by 2 bases and J by 10 bases, with 18 bases between. Germline V gene sequence: CDR1 ENHRY, CDR2 SYGVKD. CDR3 length equals 15 residues. The CDR3 sequence: CAISELWGAGTIQYF. The CDR3 nucleotides read TGTGCCATCAGTGAGCTTTGGGGGGCAGGTACTATTCAGTACTTC.